Listed here are 5 T cell receptor beta chains from one sample, sequenced in a study of blood T cell repertoires in COVID-19. Data came from immunoSEQ multiplex PCR; TCRdb stores just in-frame clones and leaves some out. This table has about 170,000 clones, approximately 91% appearing once. The sample comprised peripheral blood. The receptors here all came from a man younger than 30 with COVID-19, enrolled during active disease.

This chain joins TRBV13 and TRBJ2-7; 7 bases align to TRBD1. V dropped 5 bases and J dropped 7; count of bases not matched to a gene: 14. The CDR3 contains 15 residues. Germline CDR1 and CDR2: PRHDT and FYEKMQ (reference sequence). CDR3: CASSHRTGDPGEQYF. The CDR3 nucleotides are TGTGCCAGCAGCCACCGTACAGGGGACCCCGGTGAGCAGTACTTC.

V and J are TRBV9 and TRBJ2-1; TRBD1 agrees at 7 bases. Germline trimming cut 4 bases from V and 9 bases from J; bases unmatched to any gene: 16. This CDR3 region has 16 residues. Germline CDR1 and CDR2: SGDLS and YYNGEE. CDR3 in amino acids: CASSHSRDSGVGEQFF. The CDR3 nucleotides are TGTGCCAGCAGCCACTCCCGGGACAGTGGGGTTGGTGAGCAGTTCTTC.

The V and J genes are TRBV19 and TRBJ1-1; TRBD1 matches at 10 bases. Trimming removed 3 bases from V and 0 bases from J; junction bases left unmatched: 1. The CDR3 contains 15 residues. Per the germline V gene, CDR1 is LNHDA and CDR2 is SQIVND (reference sequence). The CDR3, as DNA: TGTGCCAGTAGTATCGGACAGGGGGTGAACACTGAAGCTTTCTTT. Translated: CASSIGQGVNTEAFF.

This chain connects TRBV19 to TRBJ1-1; D perhaps matches TRBD1 (5 bases). Trimming took 7 bases from V and 1 from J, leaving 10 bases between them. Germline V CDR1 and CDR2: LNHDA, SQIVND (reference sequence). The length of the CDR3 is 13 residues. CDR3 nucleotides: TGTGCCAGTACCCTCACAGGGAACACTGAAGCTTTCTTT. Its translation is CASTLTGNTEAFF.

This clone was counted only a few times. The chain recombines TRBV6-4 with TRBJ1-3, with 8 bases aligning to TRBD1. CDR3 size: 17 residues. Losses at the gene ends were 6 bases for V and 0 bases for J; bases not matched to a gene: 10. Germline V gene data show CDR1 as MRHNA and CDR2 as SNTAGT. The CDR3 loop is CASRPRDRPYSGNTIYF. As DNA, the CDR3 is TGTGCCAGCAGACCCCGGGACAGGCCTTACTCTGGAAACACCATATATTTT.